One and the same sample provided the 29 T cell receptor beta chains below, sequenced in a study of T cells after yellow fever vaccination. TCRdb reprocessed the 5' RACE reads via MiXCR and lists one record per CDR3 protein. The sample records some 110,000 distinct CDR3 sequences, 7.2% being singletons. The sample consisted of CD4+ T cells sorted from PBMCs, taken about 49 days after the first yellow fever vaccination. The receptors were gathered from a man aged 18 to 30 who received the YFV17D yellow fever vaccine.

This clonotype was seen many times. CDR3 region: CAIKDRTTDTQYF. The CDR3 DNA reads TGTGCCATCAAAGACAGGACCACAGATACGCAGTATTTT. The V call is TRBV10-3, the J call TRBJ2-3, with a weak D call TRBD1 (6 bases). The CDR3 is made up of 13 amino acids. The V end lost 7 bases, the J end lost 2 bases, and 10 bases lay between the germline ends. CDR1 and CDR2 from the germline V gene are ENHRY and SYGVKD.

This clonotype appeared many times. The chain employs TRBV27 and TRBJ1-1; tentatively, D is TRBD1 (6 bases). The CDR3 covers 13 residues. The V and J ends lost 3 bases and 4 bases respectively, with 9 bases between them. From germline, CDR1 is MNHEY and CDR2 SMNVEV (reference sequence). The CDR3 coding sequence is TGTGCCAGCAGTTTGTACAGGGCCACTGAAGCTTTCTTT. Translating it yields CASSLYRATEAFF.

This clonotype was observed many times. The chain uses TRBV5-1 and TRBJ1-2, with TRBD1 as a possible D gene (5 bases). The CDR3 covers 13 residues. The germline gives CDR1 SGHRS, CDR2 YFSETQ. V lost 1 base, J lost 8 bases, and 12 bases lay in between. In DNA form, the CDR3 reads TGCGCCAGCAGCTTGAGAGATGGGGCAGGCTACACCTTC. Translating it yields CASSLRDGAGYTF.

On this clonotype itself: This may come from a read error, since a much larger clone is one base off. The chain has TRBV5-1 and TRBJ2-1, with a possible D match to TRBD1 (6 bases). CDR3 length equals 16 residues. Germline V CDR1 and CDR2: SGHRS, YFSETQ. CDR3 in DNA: TGCGCCACCAGCCTATCTGGACAGAGCTCCTACAATGAGCAGTTCTTC. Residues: CATSLSGQSSYNEQFF.

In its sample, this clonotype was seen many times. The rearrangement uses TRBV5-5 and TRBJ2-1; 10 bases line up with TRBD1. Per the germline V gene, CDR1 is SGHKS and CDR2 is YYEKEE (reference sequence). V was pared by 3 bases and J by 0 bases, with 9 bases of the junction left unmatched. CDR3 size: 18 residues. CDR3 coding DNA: TGTGCCAGCAGCTACCGGGACAGGGGCCCAAGCTCCTACAATGAGCAGTTCTTC. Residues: CASSYRDRGPSSYNEQFF.

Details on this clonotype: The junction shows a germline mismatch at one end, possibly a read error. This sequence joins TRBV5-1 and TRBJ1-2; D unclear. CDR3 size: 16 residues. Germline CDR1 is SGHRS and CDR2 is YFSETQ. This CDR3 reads CASSLDAAVGDRGYIF. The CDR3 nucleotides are TGCGCCAGCAGCTTGGATGCCGCCGTGGGAGATCGTGGCTACATCTTC.

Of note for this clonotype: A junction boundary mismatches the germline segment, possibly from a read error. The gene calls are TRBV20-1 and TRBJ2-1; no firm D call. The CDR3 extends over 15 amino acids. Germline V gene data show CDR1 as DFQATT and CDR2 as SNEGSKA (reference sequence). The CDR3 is CSAPNLGSGYNQQFF. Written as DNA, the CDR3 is TGCAGTGCCCCGAACCTGGGGTCGGGCTACAATCAGCAGTTCTTC.

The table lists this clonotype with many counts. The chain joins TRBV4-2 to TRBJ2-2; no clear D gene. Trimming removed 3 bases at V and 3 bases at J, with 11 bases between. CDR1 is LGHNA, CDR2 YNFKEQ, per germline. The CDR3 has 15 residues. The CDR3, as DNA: TGTGCCAGCAGCCATCCAGGTCGTCACACCGGGGAGCTGTTTTTT. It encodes CASSHPGRHTGELFF.

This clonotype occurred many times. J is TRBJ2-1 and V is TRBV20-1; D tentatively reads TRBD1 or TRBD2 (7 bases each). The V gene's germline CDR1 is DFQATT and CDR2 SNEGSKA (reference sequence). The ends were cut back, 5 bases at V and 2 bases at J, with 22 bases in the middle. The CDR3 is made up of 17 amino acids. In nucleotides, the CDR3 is TGCAGTGCTCCACCCTCGCCAGGGGGGGCCACCTACAATGAGCAGTTCTTC. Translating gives CSAPPSPGGATYNEQFF.

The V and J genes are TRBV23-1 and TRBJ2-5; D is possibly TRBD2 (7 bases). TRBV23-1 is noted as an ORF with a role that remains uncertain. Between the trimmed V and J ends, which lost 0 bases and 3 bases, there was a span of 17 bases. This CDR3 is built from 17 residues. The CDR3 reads CASSQSPAGAGKETQYF. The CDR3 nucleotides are TGCGCCAGCAGTCAATCGCCCGCGGGGGCCGGGAAAGAGACCCAGTACTTC.

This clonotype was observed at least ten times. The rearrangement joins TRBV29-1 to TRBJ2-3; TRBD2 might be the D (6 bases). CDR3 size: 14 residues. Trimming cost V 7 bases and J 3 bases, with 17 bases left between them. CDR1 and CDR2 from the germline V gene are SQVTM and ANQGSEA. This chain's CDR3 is CSGGGRGWTDTQYF. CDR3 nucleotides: TGCAGCGGTGGAGGGCGGGGTTGGACAGATACGCAGTATTTT.

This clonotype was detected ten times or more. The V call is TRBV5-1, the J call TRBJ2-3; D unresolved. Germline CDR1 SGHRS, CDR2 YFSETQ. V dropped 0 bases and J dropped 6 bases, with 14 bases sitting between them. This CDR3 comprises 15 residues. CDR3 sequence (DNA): TGCGCCAGCAGCTTGGCCTCCGTCCTGCGGGATACGCAGTATTTT. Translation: CASSLASVLRDTQYF.

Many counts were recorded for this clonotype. In nucleotides, the CDR3 is TGCGCCAGCACGGAACCTGGAAACACCATATATTTT. Translation: CASTEPGNTIYF. The chain has TRBV5-1 and TRBJ1-3; D not resolved. Germline CDR1 is SGHRS and CDR2 is YFSETQ. The ends were cut back, 6 bases at V and 2 bases at J, with 6 bases in the middle. The CDR3 length is 12 residues.

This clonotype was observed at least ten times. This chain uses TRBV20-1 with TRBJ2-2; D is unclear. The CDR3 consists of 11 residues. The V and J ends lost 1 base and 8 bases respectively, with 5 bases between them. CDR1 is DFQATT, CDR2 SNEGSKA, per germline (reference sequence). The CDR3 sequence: CSARVQGELFF. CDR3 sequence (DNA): TGCAGTGCTAGAGTCCAAGGGGAGCTGTTTTTT.

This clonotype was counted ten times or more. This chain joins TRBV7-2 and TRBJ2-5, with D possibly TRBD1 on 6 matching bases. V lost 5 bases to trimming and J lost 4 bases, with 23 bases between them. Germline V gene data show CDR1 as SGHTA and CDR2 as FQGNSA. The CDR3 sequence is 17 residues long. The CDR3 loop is CASSARGGSRGVETQYF. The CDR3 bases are TGTGCCAGCAGCGCCCGCGGCGGCAGCAGGGGTGTAGAGACCCAGTACTTC.

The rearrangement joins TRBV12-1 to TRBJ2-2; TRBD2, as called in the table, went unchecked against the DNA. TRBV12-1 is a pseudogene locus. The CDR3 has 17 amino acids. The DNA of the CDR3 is TGTGCCATGAGCTTTGGGATAGGACTAGCCATCACCGGGGAGCTGTTTTTT. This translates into CAMSFGIGLAITGELFF.

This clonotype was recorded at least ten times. CDR3 amino acids: CASSFGVGDSPLHF. The DNA for the CDR3 is TGTGCCAGCAGTTTCGGGGTAGGGGATTCACCCCTCCACTTT. V usage is TRBV12-3 or TRBV12-4 and J usage is TRBJ1-6; D perhaps matches TRBD1 (5 bases). Trimming removed 3 bases at V and 8 bases at J, with 11 bases between. This CDR3 is built from 14 residues.

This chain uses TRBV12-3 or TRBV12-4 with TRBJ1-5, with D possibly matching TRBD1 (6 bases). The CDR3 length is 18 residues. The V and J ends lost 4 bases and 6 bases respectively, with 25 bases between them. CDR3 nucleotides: TGTGCCAGCAGTTCTATAGAGGTATCAGGGGATTATATTCAGCCCCAGCATTTT. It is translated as CASSSIEVSGDYIQPQHF.

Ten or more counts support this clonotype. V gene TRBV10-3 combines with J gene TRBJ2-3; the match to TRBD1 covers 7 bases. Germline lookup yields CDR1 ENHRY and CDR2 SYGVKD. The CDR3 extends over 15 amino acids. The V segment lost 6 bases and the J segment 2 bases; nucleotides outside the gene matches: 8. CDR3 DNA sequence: TGTGCCATCAGGATGGGACAGACCTTCACAGATACGCAGTATTTT. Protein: CAIRMGQTFTDTQYF.

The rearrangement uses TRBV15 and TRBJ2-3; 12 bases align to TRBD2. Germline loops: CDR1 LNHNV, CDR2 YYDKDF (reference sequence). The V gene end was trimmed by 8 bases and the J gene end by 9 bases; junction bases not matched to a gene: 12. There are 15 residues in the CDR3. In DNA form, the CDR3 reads TGTGCCACCTCGGGGCAGGCTAGCGGGGGGGCGACGCAGTATTTT. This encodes CATSGQASGGATQYF.

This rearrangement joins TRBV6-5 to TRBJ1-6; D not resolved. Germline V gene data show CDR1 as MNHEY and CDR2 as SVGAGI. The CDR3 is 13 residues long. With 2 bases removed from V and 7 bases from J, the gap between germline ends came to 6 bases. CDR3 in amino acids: CASSYGRNSPLHF. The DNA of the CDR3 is TGTGCCAGCAGTTACGGGAGGAATTCACCCCTCCACTTT.

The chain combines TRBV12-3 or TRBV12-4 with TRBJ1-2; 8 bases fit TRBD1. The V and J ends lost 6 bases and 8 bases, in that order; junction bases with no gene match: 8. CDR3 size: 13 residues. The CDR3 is CASRQQGARGYTF. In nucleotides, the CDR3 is TGTGCCAGCAGGCAGCAGGGGGCGCGGGGCTACACCTTC.

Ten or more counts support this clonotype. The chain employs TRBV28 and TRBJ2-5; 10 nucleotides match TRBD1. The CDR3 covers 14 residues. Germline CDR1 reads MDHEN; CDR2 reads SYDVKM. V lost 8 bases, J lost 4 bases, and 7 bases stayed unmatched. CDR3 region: CASRDRGRGETQYF. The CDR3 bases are TGTGCCAGCCGGGACAGGGGAAGGGGAGAGACCCAGTACTTC.

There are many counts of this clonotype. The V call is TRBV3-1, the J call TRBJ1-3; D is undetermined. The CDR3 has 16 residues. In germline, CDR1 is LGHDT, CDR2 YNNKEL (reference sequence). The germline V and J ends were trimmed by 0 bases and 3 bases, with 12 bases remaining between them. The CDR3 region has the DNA TGTGCCAGCAGCCAAGATCTCGCGGGGAATGGAAACACCATATATTTT. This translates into CASSQDLAGNGNTIYF.

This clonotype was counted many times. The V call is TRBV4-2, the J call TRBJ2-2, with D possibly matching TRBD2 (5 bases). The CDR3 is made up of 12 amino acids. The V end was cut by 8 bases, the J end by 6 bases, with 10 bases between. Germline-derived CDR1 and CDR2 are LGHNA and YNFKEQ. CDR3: CASRFSAGELFF. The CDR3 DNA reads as TGTGCCAGCCGGTTTAGCGCCGGGGAGCTGTTTTTT.

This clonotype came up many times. The DNA of the CDR3 is TGCGCCAGCAGCTTGGCCGGGGAGACCCAGTACTTC. Protein product: CASSLAGETQYF. The rearrangement joins TRBV5-1 to TRBJ2-5, with D uncertain. V lost 0 bases and J lost 5, with 5 bases in between. The CDR3 runs 12 residues. The germline V gene has CDR1 SGHRS and CDR2 YFSETQ.

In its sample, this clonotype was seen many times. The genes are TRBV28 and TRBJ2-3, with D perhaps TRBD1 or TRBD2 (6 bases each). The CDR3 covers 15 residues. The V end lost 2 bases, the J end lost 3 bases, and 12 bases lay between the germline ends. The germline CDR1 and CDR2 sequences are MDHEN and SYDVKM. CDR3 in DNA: TGTGCCAGCAGTTTAAGGGGGGAAGGGACAGATACGCAGTATTTT. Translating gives CASSLRGEGTDTQYF.

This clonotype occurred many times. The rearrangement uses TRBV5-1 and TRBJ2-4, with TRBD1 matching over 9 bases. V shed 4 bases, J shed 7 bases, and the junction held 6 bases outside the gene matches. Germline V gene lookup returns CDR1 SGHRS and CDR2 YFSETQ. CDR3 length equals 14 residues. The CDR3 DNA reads TGCGCCAGCAGCGGTCCGGGACAGGGCAACATTCAGTACTTC. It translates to CASSGPGQGNIQYF.

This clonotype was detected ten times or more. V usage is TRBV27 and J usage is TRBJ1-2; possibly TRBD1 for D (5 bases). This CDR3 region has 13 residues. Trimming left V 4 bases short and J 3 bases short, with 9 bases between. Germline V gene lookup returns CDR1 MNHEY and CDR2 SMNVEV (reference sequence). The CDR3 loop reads CASSSVRDYGYTF. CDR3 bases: TGTGCCAGCAGTTCGGTCAGGGACTATGGCTACACCTTC.